This T cell receptor (beta chain) came from a study of neoadjuvant anti-PD-1 for oral cavity cancer. On this clone: Its specificity is not known.

Broader study findings: Non-responders to neoadjuvant nivolumab had significantly more clonal PBMC T cells than responders.

Only in-frame clones appear in the TCRdb table, and some are missing; sequencing was by immunoSEQ multiplex PCR. Of over 65,000 clones listed, 80% to 90% are singletons. V shed 2 bases and J shed 7 bases, with 18 bases lying between them. Germline V lookup: CDR1 SGHVS, CDR2 FQNEAQ. This CDR3 comprises 16 residues. The time point denotes: after neoadjuvant nivolumab, at surgical resection. These oral cavity squamous cell carcinomas were HPV-negative and locally advanced. Blood cells were analyzed directly, without culture or expansion. Material: PBMCs, obtained after nivolumab (anti-PD-1) treatment. This chain links TRBV7-8 with TRBJ1-5; D might be TRBD1 (5 bases). The receptor was isolated from a person between 40 and 85 years old with oral cavity squamous cell carcinoma. Here the CDR3 DNA reads TGTGCCAGCAGCTTAAACCGGGACCCTCACGGGCAGCCCCAGCATTTT. This codes for CASSLNRDPHGQPQHF.